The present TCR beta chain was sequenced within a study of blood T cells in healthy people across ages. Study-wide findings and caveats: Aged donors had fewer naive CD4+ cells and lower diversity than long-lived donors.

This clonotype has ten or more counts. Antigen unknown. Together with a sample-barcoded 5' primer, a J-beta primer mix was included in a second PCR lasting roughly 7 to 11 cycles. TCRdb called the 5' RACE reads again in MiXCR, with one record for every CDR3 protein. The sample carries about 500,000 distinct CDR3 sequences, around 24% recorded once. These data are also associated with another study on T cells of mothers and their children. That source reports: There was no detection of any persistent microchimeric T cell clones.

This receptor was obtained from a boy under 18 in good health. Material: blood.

The DNA for the CDR3 is TGCAGTGCTAGAGATCGGACTAGCAGTTGGTCGGGAGAGACCCAGTACTTC. This encodes CSARDRTSSWSGETQYF. This chain links TRBV20-1 with TRBJ2-5, with 8 bases that match TRBD2. The CDR3 contains 17 residues. Germline V lookup: CDR1 DFQATT, CDR2 SNEGSKA (reference sequence). Germline trimming cut 0 bases from V and 4 bases from J; bases unmatched to any gene: 13.